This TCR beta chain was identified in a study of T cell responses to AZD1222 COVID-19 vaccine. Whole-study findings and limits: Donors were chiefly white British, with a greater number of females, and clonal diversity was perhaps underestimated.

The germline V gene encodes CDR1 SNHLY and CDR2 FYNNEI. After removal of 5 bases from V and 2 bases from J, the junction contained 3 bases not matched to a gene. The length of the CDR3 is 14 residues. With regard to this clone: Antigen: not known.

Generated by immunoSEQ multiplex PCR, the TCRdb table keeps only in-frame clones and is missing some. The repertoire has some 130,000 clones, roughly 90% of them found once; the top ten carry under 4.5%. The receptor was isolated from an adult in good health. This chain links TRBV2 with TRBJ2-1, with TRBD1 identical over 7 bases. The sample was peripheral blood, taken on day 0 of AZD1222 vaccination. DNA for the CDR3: TGTGCCAGCAGTCTACAGGGGCCCTACAATGAGCAGTTCTTC. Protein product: CASSLQGPYNEQFF.